This TCR beta chain is from a study of T cell changes during pregnancy in multiple sclerosis. The table came from immunoSEQ multiplex PCR; TCRdb's copy has only in-frame clones and leaves some out. The table has tens of thousands of clones, about 91% seen once; the top ten hold 3.6%. The CDR3 contains 16 residues. The J segment lost 6 bases and the V segment lost 3 bases, leaving 10 bases of the junction unmatched. Per the germline V gene, CDR1 is LNHDA and CDR2 is SQIVND (reference sequence). The rearrangement joins TRBV19 to TRBJ2-3; 9 positions match TRBD2. This sequence was found in a female donor in good health, enrolled as a control in a pregnancy study. The sample was peripheral blood, taken after pregnancy. The chain's CDR3 is CASSIIGGGAVDTQYF. CDR3 nucleotide sequence: TGTGCCAGTAGTATTATTGGCGGGGGGGCTGTCGATACGCAGTATTTT.